The 9 T cell receptor beta chains given below trace back to one sample, sequenced in a study of identical twins. TCRdb fed the 5' RACE reads into MiXCR, producing one record per CDR3 protein. The data hold 300,000 or so distinct CDR3 sequences, with 8.5% to 9.5% observed a single time. The same data also contributed to another study, on yellow fever vaccine responses in identical twins.

Sequenced sample: CD8+ T cells sorted from blood. The source is a woman aged 18-30 years in good health.

This clonotype appeared many times. The rearrangement joins TRBV15 to TRBJ1-1; D is perhaps TRBD1 (5 bases). The CDR3 has 16 amino acids. Germline V gene sequence: CDR1 LNHNV, CDR2 YYDKDF (reference sequence). Between the trimmed V and J ends, which lost 7 bases and 4 bases, there was a span of 22 bases. CDR3 DNA: TGTGCCACCATCGCTTCCGGACCCGGGGGTCGCACTGAAGCTTTCTTT. This sequence encodes CATIASGPGGRTEAFF. Full variable domain (rest looked up from reference TRBV15 and TRBJ1-1): DAMVIQNPRYQVTQFGKPVTLSCSQTLNHNVMYWYQQKSSQAPKLLFHYYDKDFNNEADTPDNFQSRRPNTSFCFLDIRSPGLGDTAMYLCATIASGPGGRTEAFFGQGTRLTVV.

This clonotype was counted between two and nine times. The J gene is TRBJ2-3, the V gene TRBV11-2, with 11 nucleotides matching TRBD2. CDR1 and CDR2 from the germline V gene are SGHAT and FQNNGV. The J segment lost 2 bases and the V segment lost 6 bases, leaving 19 bases of the junction unmatched. The CDR3 contains 20 residues. The CDR3 DNA reads as TGTGCCAGCAGGGTATGGGGAACTAGCGGGAGTCCTCTAACCACAGATACGCAGTATTTT. This translates into CASRVWGTSGSPLTTDTQYF.

This clonotype was counted between two and nine times. The chain is built from TRBV27 and TRBJ2-1, with D possibly TRBD1 on 6 matching bases. Trimming took off 5 bases at V and 0 bases at J, with 14 bases between the two ends. Per the germline V gene, CDR1 is MNHEY and CDR2 is SMNVEV (reference sequence). CDR3 size: 16 residues. CDR3 nucleotide sequence: TGTGCCAGCAGTCCCCCCGGACAGAGCTCCTACAATGAGCAGTTCTTC. This translates into CASSPPGQSSYNEQFF.

V usage is TRBV28 and J usage is TRBJ2-7; 9 nucleotides align to TRBD2. V lost 10 bases and J lost 2; bases outside the gene matches: 12. Germline assignment: CDR1 MDHEN and CDR2 SYDVKM. The CDR3 runs 15 residues. CDR3 amino acids: CATNPRLADTYEQYF. CDR3 DNA: TGTGCCACCAACCCGAGACTAGCGGACACCTACGAGCAGTACTTC.

This clonotype has just a few counts. V gene TRBV20-1 combines with J gene TRBJ2-1; 7 positions agree with TRBD1. There are 15 residues in the CDR3. The V segment lost 6 bases and the J segment 5 bases; nucleotides outside the gene matches: 13. Per germline, CDR1 DFQATT and CDR2 SNEGSKA (reference sequence). The CDR3 sequence: CSATTGTASNNEQFF. The CDR3 DNA is TGCAGTGCGACAACCGGGACAGCTTCAAACAATGAGCAGTTCTTC.

This clonotype was counted many times. This chain connects TRBV2 to TRBJ2-7, with 11 bases fitting TRBD1. After removal of 3 bases from V and 2 bases from J, the junction contained 3 bases not matched to a gene. The CDR3 loop spans 15 amino acids. CDR1 is SNHLY, CDR2 FYNNEI, per germline. CDR3 DNA sequence: TGTGCCAGCAGTGAGGGGACAGGGGGTCCCTACGAGCAGTACTTC. This translates into CASSEGTGGPYEQYF.

This clonotype was seen many times. V is TRBV12-3 or TRBV12-4 and J is TRBJ2-7; 7 positions match TRBD1. V lost 1 base and J lost 6; bases outside the gene matches: 3. This CDR3 has 13 residues. CDR3 DNA: TGTGCCAGCAGTTTAGGGACAGGAGCCGAGCAGTACTTC. As protein: CASSLGTGAEQYF.

V gene TRBV5-6 combines with J gene TRBJ2-1, with D tentatively TRBD2 (5 bases). Germline values: CDR1 SGHDT, CDR2 YYEEEE. The V end lost 0 bases, the J end lost 6 bases, and 13 bases lay between the germline ends. The CDR3 length is 15 residues. CDR3 sequence (DNA): TGTGCCAGCAGCTTGGGGGCTAGCCCTCGCAATGAGCAGTTCTTC. It yields the protein CASSLGASPRNEQFF.

This clonotype was seen only a few times. DNA of the CDR3: TGTGCCAGCAGCCAAGGCTTTCTAGCGGGGGCATCAAAGGAAGAGACCCAGTACTTC. It specifies CASSQGFLAGASKEETQYF. The chain employs TRBV14 and TRBJ2-5; 10 bases line up with TRBD2. The CDR3 is 19 amino acids. V shed 1 base, J shed 3 bases, and the junction held 14 bases outside the gene matches. CDR1 and CDR2 from the germline V gene are SGHDN and FVKESK.